Below, 31 T cell receptor beta chains from the same sample are listed, as sequenced in a study of CD8+ T cells in alopecia areata. cDNA prepared by RNA extraction and subsequent reverse transcription served as the template for sequencing. The repertoire was sequenced with immunoSEQ multiplex PCR; TCRdb's copy has only in-frame clones and lacks some. The table shows around 210,000 clones, with 45% to 70% occurring only once. The sequenced material came from CD8+ T cells sorted from blood. The receptor source for this set is a human donor in good health.

This sequence joins TRBV4-1 and TRBJ2-7, with D tentatively TRBD1 or TRBD2 (5 bases each). The CDR3 has 16 residues. Germline V gene lookup returns CDR1 MGHRA and CDR2 YSYEKL. Between the trimmed V and J ends, which lost 4 bases and 2 bases, there was a span of 18 bases. The CDR3, as DNA: TGCGCCAGCAGCCCGGTCGAAGGGACCCCAACCTACGAGCAGTACTTC. The encoded protein is CASSPVEGTPTYEQYF.

There are a few counts of this clone. Other DNA sequences in this sample translate to the same CDR3. This CDR3 reads CASSLSVTNTEAFF. The CDR3 nucleotides are TGTGCCAGCAGCTTGTCGGTAACGAACACTGAAGCTTTCTTT. J is TRBJ1-1 and V is TRBV5-4, with D hard to call. The CDR3 has 14 residues. Per germline, CDR1 SGHNT and CDR2 YYREEE (reference sequence). Trimming cost V 1 base and J 1 base, with 8 bases left between them.

Comment on this clone: The sample holds other DNA sequences that translate to the same CDR3. This chain uses TRBV25-1 with TRBJ1-1, with D perhaps matching TRBD1 (5 bases). The CDR3 runs 13 residues. Germline CDR1 is MGHDK and CDR2 is SYGVNS. Deletions cut 2 bases from V and 3 bases from J, with 7 bases between. As DNA, the CDR3 is TGTGCCAGCAGTGAAGGGGGATACACTGAAGCTTTCTTT. This encodes CASSEGGYTEAFF.

Regarding this clone: Other DNA sequences from this sample encode an identical CDR3 as well. The chain links TRBV5-1 to TRBJ1-1; D gene unclear. The CDR3 consists of 12 residues. Germline V lookup: CDR1 SGHRS, CDR2 YFSETQ. Trimming removed 1 base from V and 3 bases from J, with 4 bases in between. CDR3 DNA sequence: TGCGCCAGCAGCTTGAGCGACACTGAAGCTTTCTTT. It is translated as CASSLSDTEAFF.

This chain connects TRBV5-1 to TRBJ2-1; 7 bases are shared with TRBD1. Trimming cost V 2 bases and J 7 bases; bases outside gene matches: 6. The CDR3 is 14 amino acids. CDR1 SGHRS and CDR2 YFSETQ come from the germline V gene. The chain's CDR3 is CASSFADRVNEQFF. In DNA, the CDR3 is TGCGCCAGCAGCTTCGCAGACAGGGTAAATGAGCAGTTCTTC.

Notes on this clone: This CDR3 is also generated by other DNA sequences in the sample. The rearrangement links TRBV5-1 to TRBJ1-1; D remains ambiguous. The CDR3 is 14 residues long. V was shortened by 0 bases and J by 1 base, with 7 bases between the two germline ends. CDR1 is SGHRS and CDR2 is YFSETQ in the germline V gene. The CDR3 DNA is TGCGCCAGCAGCTTGGCCACTGGGAACACTGAAGCTTTCTTT. This gives the protein CASSLATGNTEAFF. The variable domain in full, with the rest retrieved from reference TRBV5-1 and TRBJ1-1, is KAGVTQTPRYLIKTRGQQVTLSCSPISGHRSVSWYQQTPGQGLQFLFEYFSETQRNKGNFPGRFSGRQFSNSRSEMNVSTLELGDSALYLCASSLATGNTEAFFGQGTRLTVV.

This clone was seen only a few times. In DNA form, the CDR3 reads TGTGCCAGCAGTGAACGAATAGGACCCTACGAGCAGTACTTC. Residues: CASSERIGPYEQYF. This chain joins TRBV25-1 and TRBJ2-7; no definite D call. V lost 2 bases, J lost 2 bases, and 10 bases lay in between. Germline V lookup: CDR1 MGHDK, CDR2 SYGVNS. The CDR3 is 14 residues long.

The V gene is TRBV27, the J gene TRBJ1-6, with D possibly TRBD1 on 5 matching bases. Trimming took off 6 bases at V and 2 bases at J, with 14 bases between the two ends. Germline V gene sequence: CDR1 MNHEY, CDR2 SMNVEV (reference sequence). This CDR3 contains 16 residues. The CDR3, as DNA: TGTGCCAGCAGCGAGGGGACGGCCGCCTATAATTCACCCCTCCACTTT. It is translated as CASSEGTAAYNSPLHF.

This clone was detected only a few times. The rearrangement links TRBV7-9 to TRBJ2-3; no firm D call. Trimming cost V 1 base and J 2 bases, with 10 bases left between them. In germline, CDR1 is SEHNR, CDR2 FQNEAQ (reference sequence). This CDR3 is 15 amino acids long. CDR3 loop: CASSLGHLDTDTQYF. The CDR3 DNA sequence: TGTGCCAGCAGCTTAGGTCACCTGGACACAGATACGCAGTATTTT.

CDR3 in amino acids: CASSPRDRTYEQYF. The CDR3 DNA reads TGTGCCAGCAGCCCCCGGGACAGGACCTACGAGCAGTACTTC. This chain links TRBV14 with TRBJ2-7, with 8 nucleotides matching TRBD1. The junction had 4 bases not matched to a gene; V was cut back by 4 bases and J by 2 bases. This CDR3 is 14 amino acids long. From germline, CDR1 is SGHDN and CDR2 FVKESK. Based on the CDR3 plus reference TRBV14 and TRBJ2-7, the full variable domain is EAGVTQFPSHSVIEKGQTVTLRCDPISGHDNLYWYRRVMGKEIKFLLHFVKESKQDESGMPNNRFLAERTGGTYSTLKVQPAELEDSGVYFCASSPRDRTYEQYFGPGTRLTVT.

The chain carries TRBV9 and TRBJ2-5; 8 bases map to TRBD1. The V gene's germline CDR1 is SGDLS and CDR2 YYNGEE. V gave up 2 bases and J gave up 5 bases; unmatched junction bases: 5. This CDR3 comprises 14 residues. The CDR3: CASSVQGAAETQYF. The CDR3 region has the DNA TGTGCCAGCAGCGTTCAGGGGGCTGCGGAGACCCAGTACTTC.

Here the CDR3 DNA reads TGCAGCGCCCCGGGACTAGCGGGGGGAAACACAGATACGCAGTATTTT. Translation gives CSAPGLAGGNTDTQYF. The chain carries TRBV29-1 and TRBJ2-3, with TRBD2 identical over 15 bases. The CDR3 extends over 16 amino acids. CDR1 is SQVTM, CDR2 ANQGSEA, per germline. J gave up 2 bases and V 7 bases, and 7 bases lay outside the gene matches.

The chain combines TRBV7-9 with TRBJ1-3, with D hard to call. CDR1 and CDR2 from the germline V gene are SEHNR and FQNEAQ (reference sequence). The CDR3 spans 11 residues. V gave up 3 bases and J gave up 4 bases, with 1 base separating them. The CDR3 bases are TGTGCCAGCAGCTTCGGAAACACCATATATTTT. Its protein product is CASSFGNTIYF. Full variable domain (remainder filled in from reference TRBV7-9 and TRBJ1-3): DTGVSQNPRHKITKRGQNVTFRCDPISEHNRLYWYRQTLGQGPEFLTYFQNEAQLEKSRLLSDRFSAERPKGSFSTLEIQRTEQGDSAMYLCASSFGNTIYFGEGSWLTVV.

Only a few counts were recorded for this clone. The gene calls are TRBV29-1 and TRBJ2-1; D may correspond to TRBD1 or TRBD2 (5 bases each). V lost 6 bases to trimming and J lost 4 bases, with 10 bases between them. The CDR3 runs 12 residues. Germline V lookup: CDR1 SQVTM, CDR2 ANQGSEA. The CDR3 loop reads CSVRDVYNEQFF. The CDR3 nucleotides read TGCAGCGTCCGGGACGTATACAATGAGCAGTTCTTC.

The table lists this clone with a few counts. The chain is built from TRBV29-1 and TRBJ1-1; unclear D gene. The CDR3 length is 13 residues. CDR1 is SQVTM and CDR2 is ANQGSEA in the germline V gene. Trimming stripped 0 bases from V and 6 bases from J, with 11 bases between. CDR3: CSVEDRGRSEAFF. CDR3 nucleotide sequence: TGCAGCGTTGAAGATCGGGGTAGGTCTGAAGCTTTCTTT.

J is TRBJ2-7 and V is TRBV4-1, with D perhaps matching TRBD1 (6 bases). Trimming left V 2 bases short and J 7 bases short, with 12 bases between. CDR3 length equals 13 residues. Per germline, CDR1 MGHRA and CDR2 YSYEKL. The CDR3 region is CASSQHTGSEQYF. CDR3 sequence (DNA): TGCGCCAGCAGCCAACACACAGGGAGTGAGCAGTACTTC.

The V gene is TRBV23-1, the J gene TRBJ2-7; TRBD2 might be the D (5 bases). TRBV23-1 is reported as an ORF; its role is uncertain. V was shortened by 0 bases and J by 3 bases, with 18 bases between the two germline ends. This CDR3 has 17 amino acids. CDR3: CASSQSGAVKGDYEQYF. Written as DNA, the CDR3 is TGCGCCAGCAGTCAATCGGGCGCGGTTAAGGGAGACTACGAGCAGTACTTC.

J is TRBJ2-5 and V is TRBV9; no firm D call. Trimming removed 1 base from V and 1 base from J, with 8 bases in between. This CDR3 region has 14 residues. Germline V lookup: CDR1 SGDLS, CDR2 YYNGEE. As DNA, the CDR3 is TGTGCCAGCAGCGTAATCGGCGGCCAAGAGACCCAGTACTTC. Amino acid sequence: CASSVIGGQETQYF.

In the case of this clone: Other DNA sequences in this specimen translate into the identical CDR3. This sequence joins TRBV5-1 and TRBJ1-1; D perhaps matches TRBD1 (5 bases). CDR3 length: 15 amino acids. Germline V gives CDR1 SGHRS, CDR2 YFSETQ. The ends were cut back, 0 bases at V and 0 bases at J, with 9 bases in the middle. CDR3 in DNA: TGCGCCAGCAGCTTGGATCGGGGGATGAACACTGAAGCTTTCTTT. Its protein is CASSLDRGMNTEAFF.

This rearrangement joins TRBV5-1 to TRBJ2-1, with 11 bases identical to TRBD2. Germline CDR1 SGHRS, CDR2 YFSETQ. The J segment lost 6 bases and the V segment lost 0 bases, leaving 2 bases of the junction unmatched. This CDR3 comprises 15 residues. The CDR3 DNA reads TGCGCCAGCAGCTTGGGACTAGCGGGGCCCAATGAGCAGTTCTTC. Protein sequence: CASSLGLAGPNEQFF.

The gene calls are TRBV5-1 and TRBJ1-2, with D possibly matching TRBD1 (5 bases). Trimming stripped 7 bases from V and 8 bases from J, with 9 bases between. Germline-derived CDR1 and CDR2 are SGHRS and YFSETQ. The CDR3 runs to 10 residues. The CDR3 spells CASSGDGYTF. DNA for the CDR3: TGCGCCAGCTCCGGGGACGGCTACACCTTC.

This chain joins TRBV23-1 and TRBJ2-2; no firm D call. TRBV23-1 is filed as an ORF, its function uncertain. V lost 2 bases, J lost 1 base, and 17 bases lay in between. The CDR3 loop spans 18 amino acids. CDR3 in DNA: TGCGCCAGCAGTCAAACTCGAACGCTAACCCGGAACACCGGGGAGCTGTTTTTT. Its protein is CASSQTRTLTRNTGELFF.

This clone was recorded once. The J gene is TRBJ2-5, the V gene TRBV11-2, with D possibly TRBD1 on 5 matching bases. V was trimmed by 6 bases and J by 2 bases, leaving 10 bases between them. The germline V gene encodes CDR1 SGHAT and CDR2 FQNNGV. The CDR3 runs to 13 residues. The CDR3 sequence is CASRHTGQETQYF. The DNA of the CDR3 is TGTGCCAGCAGACACACAGGACAAGAGACCCAGTACTTC.

This clone was picked up a small number of times. V gene TRBV27 combines with J gene TRBJ2-3, with D unresolved. V lost 8 bases and J lost 5, with 17 bases in between. The CDR3 spans 14 residues. The germline V gene has CDR1 MNHEY and CDR2 SMNVEV (reference sequence). CDR3 nucleotide sequence: TGTGCCAGCCGCAAAGACCTCTGGGAAGATACGCAGTATTTT. Translation gives CASRKDLWEDTQYF.

The rearrangement links TRBV27 to TRBJ2-1; no definite D call. The germline V and J ends were trimmed by 6 bases and 0 bases, with 6 bases remaining between them. The germline CDR1 and CDR2 sequences are MNHEY and SMNVEV (reference sequence). The CDR3 consists of 13 residues. The CDR3 sequence is CASSPRSYNEQFF. The CDR3 nucleotides are TGTGCCAGCAGCCCTCGCTCCTACAATGAGCAGTTCTTC.

DNA for the CDR3: TGTGCCAGCAGCGAAGGACAGCCTAACTCCTACAATGAGCAGTTCTTC. It codes for CASSEGQPNSYNEQFF. The V and J genes are TRBV13 and TRBJ2-1; TRBD1 might be the D (6 bases). Germline V gene data show CDR1 as PRHDT and CDR2 as FYEKMQ (reference sequence). V lost 5 bases and J 0 bases, leaving 14 bases between the germline ends. The CDR3 runs 16 residues. The variable domain in full, completed from reference TRBV13 and TRBJ2-1, reads AAGVIQSPRHLIKEKRETATLKCYPIPRHDTVYWYQQGPGQDPQFLISFYEKMQSDKGSIPDRFSAQQFSDYHSELNMSSLELGDSALYFCASSEGQPNSYNEQFFGPGTRLTVL.

As to this clone: The junction differs from germline at one of its ends, possibly a read error. The rearrangement joins TRBV2 to TRBJ1-2; tentatively, D is TRBD1 (5 bases). Germline V CDR1 and CDR2: SNHLY, FYNNEI. The CDR3 is 11 residues long. This CDR3 reads CASSDGDSRPF. The CDR3, as DNA: TGTGCCAGCAGTGACGGGGACTCACGTCCCTTC. The full variable domain, in which reference TRBV2 and TRBJ1-2 provide the parts outside the CDR3, is EPEVTQTPSHQVTQMGQEVILRCVPISNHLYFYWYRQILGQKVEFLVSFYNNEISEKSEIFDDQFSVERPDGSNFTLKIRSTKLEDSAMYFCASSDGDSRPFGSGTRLTVV.

Only one count was recorded for this clone. V is TRBV27 and J is TRBJ2-5; possible D gene TRBD2, 6 bases. The V end lost 5 bases, the J end lost 3 bases, and 16 bases lay between the germline ends. CDR1 and CDR2 (germline): MNHEY, SMNVEV (reference sequence). This CDR3 region has 15 residues. CDR3 nucleotides: TGTGCCAGCAGTCCCGGGGGTGCGGGGAAAGAGACCCAGTACTTC. This sequence encodes CASSPGGAGKETQYF.

The chain joins TRBV28 to TRBJ1-1; no clear D. V was clipped by 1 base and J by 5 bases, with 11 bases between them. This CDR3 has 14 amino acids. Germline lookup yields CDR1 MDHEN and CDR2 SYDVKM. The CDR3 loop is CASSLSQSWTEAFF. Written as DNA, the CDR3 is TGTGCCAGCAGTTTATCGCAGAGCTGGACTGAAGCTTTCTTT.

This clone was seen more than once but under ten times. The V gene is TRBV7-9, the J gene TRBJ1-3; the D is unclear. The CDR3 runs 17 residues. Germline values: CDR1 SEHNR, CDR2 FQNEAQ (reference sequence). Trimming cost V 3 bases and J 0 bases, with 15 bases left between them. DNA of the CDR3: TGTGCCAGCAGCTTGGCGCAAAGCCTTTACTCTGGAAACACCATATATTTT. Translated: CASSLAQSLYSGNTIYF.

The V and J genes are TRBV19 and TRBJ1-5; D unresolved. CDR3 size: 15 residues. V was cut by 3 bases and J by 3 bases, with 12 bases left in between. CDR1 and CDR2 (germline): LNHDA, SQIVND (reference sequence). CDR3 DNA: TGTGCCAGTAGTATGGGGTGGCCGTCCAATCAGCCCCAGCATTTT. Its translation is CASSMGWPSNQPQHF.